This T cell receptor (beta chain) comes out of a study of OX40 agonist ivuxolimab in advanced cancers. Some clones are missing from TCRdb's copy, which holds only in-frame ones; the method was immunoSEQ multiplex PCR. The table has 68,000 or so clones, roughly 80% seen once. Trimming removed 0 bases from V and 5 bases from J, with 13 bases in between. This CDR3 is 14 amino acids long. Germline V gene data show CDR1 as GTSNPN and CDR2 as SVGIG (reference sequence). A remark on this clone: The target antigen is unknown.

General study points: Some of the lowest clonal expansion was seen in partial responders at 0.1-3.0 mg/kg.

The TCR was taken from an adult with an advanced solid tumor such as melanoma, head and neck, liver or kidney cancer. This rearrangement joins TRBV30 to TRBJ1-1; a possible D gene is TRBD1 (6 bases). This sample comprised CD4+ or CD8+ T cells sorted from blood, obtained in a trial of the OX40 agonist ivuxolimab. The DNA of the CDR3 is TGTGCCTGGAGTGTAAGGCAGGGGTGGACTGAAGCTTTCTTT. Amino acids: CAWSVRQGWTEAFF.